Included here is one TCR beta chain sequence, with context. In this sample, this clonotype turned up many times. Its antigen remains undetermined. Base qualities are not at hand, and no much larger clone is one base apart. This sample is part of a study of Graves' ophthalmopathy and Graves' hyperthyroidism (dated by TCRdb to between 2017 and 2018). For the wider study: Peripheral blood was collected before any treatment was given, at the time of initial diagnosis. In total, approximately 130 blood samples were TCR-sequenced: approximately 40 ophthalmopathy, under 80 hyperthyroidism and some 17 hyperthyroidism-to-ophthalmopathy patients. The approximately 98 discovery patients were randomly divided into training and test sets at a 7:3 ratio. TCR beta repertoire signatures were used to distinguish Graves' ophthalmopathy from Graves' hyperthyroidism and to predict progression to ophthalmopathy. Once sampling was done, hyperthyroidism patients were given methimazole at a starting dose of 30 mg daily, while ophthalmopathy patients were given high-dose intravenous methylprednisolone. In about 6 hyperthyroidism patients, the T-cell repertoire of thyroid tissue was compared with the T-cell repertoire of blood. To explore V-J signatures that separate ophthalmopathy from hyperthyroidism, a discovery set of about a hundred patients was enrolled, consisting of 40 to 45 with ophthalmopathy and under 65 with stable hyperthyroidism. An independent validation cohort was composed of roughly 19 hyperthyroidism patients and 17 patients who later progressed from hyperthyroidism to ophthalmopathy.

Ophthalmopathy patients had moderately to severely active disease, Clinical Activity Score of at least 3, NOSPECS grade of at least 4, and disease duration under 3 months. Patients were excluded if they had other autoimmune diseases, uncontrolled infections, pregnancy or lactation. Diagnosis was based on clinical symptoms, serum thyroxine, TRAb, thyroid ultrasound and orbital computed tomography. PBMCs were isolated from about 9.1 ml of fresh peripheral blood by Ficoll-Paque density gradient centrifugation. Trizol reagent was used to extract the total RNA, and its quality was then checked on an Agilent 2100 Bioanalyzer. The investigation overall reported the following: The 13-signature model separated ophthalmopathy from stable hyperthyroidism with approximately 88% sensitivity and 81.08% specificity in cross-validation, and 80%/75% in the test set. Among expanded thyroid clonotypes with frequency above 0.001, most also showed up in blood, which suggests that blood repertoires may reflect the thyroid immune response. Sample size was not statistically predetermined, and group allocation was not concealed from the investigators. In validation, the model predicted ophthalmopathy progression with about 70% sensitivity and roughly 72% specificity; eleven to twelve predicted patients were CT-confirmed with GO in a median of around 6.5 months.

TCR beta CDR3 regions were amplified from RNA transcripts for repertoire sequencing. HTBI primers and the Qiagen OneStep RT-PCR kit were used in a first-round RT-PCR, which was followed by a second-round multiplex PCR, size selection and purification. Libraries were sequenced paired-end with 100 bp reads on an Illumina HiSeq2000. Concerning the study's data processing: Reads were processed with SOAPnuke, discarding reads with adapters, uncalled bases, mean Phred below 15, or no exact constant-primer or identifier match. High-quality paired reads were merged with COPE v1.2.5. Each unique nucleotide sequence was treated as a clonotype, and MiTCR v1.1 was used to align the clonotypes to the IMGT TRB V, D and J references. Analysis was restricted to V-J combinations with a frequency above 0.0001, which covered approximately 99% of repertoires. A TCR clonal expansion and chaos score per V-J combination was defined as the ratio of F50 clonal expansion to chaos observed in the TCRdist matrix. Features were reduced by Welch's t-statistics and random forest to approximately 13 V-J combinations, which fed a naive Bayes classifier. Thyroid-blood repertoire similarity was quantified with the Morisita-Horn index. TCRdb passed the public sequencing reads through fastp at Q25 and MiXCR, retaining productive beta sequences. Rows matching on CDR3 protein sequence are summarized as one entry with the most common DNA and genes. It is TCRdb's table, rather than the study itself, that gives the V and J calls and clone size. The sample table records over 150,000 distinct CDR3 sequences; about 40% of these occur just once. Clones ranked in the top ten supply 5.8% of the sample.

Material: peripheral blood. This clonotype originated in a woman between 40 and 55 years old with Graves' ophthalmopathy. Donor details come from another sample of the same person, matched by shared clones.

The CDR3 is CASSTSKTQYF. The DNA is TGTGCCAGTAGTACCAGCAAGACCCAGTACTTC. The chain links TRBV19 with TRBJ2-5, with the identity of the D gene unclear. V drops 4 bases and J drops 6 bases, leaving 6 bases in between. The cysteine opens and the phenylalanine closes a CDR3 of 11 amino acids. Of the read, only the CDR3 DNA is kept; its 33 bases are in frame from base 1. The germline V gene (reference sequence) specifies LNHDA as CDR1 and SQIVND as CDR2.